What follows describes a single TCR beta chain. It has no known antigen specificity. The sample holds no much larger clone one base away, and base qualities are not on file. The CDR3 regions of human TCRbeta chains were analyzed by immunosequencing. In the source study's methods: TCRs in the repertoires were compared against a reference library of SARS-CoV-2-specific TCRs that had been generated with the MIRA antigen-specificity platform. Breadth meant the fraction of unique TCRs that were SARS-CoV-2-associated, whereas depth meant the fraction of total T cells that were SARS-CoV-2-associated. Using the MIRA data, each spike-specific TCR was mapped to the spike region that the TCR reacts to and placed in a CD4 or CD8 class. Log10-transformed breadth and depth values were compared by one-way ANOVA with Sidak's multiple comparisons tests. The clones in this table, taken by TCRdb from immuneACCESS, are in-frame only. Not every clone is retained; where verified, under half of the shortfall comes from an unresolved V gene, and the cause of the rest is unknown. From that table come the V and J calls and clone size; the DNA was used to work out D and trimming. This sample lists approximately 200,000 clones; approximately 87% were detected once. Around 2.5% of the sample goes to the ten largest clones.

From its cysteine to its phenylalanine, the CDR3 spans 15 amino acids. Only the CDR3 portion is preserved as DNA: 45 bases, with reading frame beginning at the first base. The germline V gene encodes CDR1 SEHNR and CDR2 FQNEAQ (reference sequence). Cut back by 4 bases and 3 bases, the V and J ends lie 15 bases apart. This sample is part of a study of T cell responses to AZD1222 COVID-19 vaccine (dated by TCRdb to about 2021). For the study in its entirety: TCR sequencing was performed for 233 trial participants, of whom about 200 were given two doses of AZD1222 and about 25 were given two doses of MenACWY control vaccine. Enrollment into the trials was organized by age into subgroups of 18-55, 56-69 and 70-plus years, and those subgroups contained approximately 160, 26 and 62 TCR-sequenced participants, respectively. The paper as a whole reports these results and caveats: Most participants were white British and females outnumbered males, and the authors suggested that clonal diversity may have been underestimated. Spike-specific TCR breadth and depth rose significantly after two AZD1222 doses compared with day 0 and with MenACWY recipients. Reportedly, close to half of the unique spike-specific TCRs recognized epitopes lying outside the regions that are mutated in the B.1.351 and B.1.1.7 variants. The vaccine-associated CD4 TCRs covered the entire spike protein, and the dominant responses fell in regions 160-218 and 743-854. No day 14 peak-response samples were available, so repertoires were characterized only after the peak T cell response. In the small 56-69-year group, the increase in depth fell short of significance, most likely because of low power. Only five to seven AZD1222 recipients were SARS-CoV-2 seropositive at baseline, limiting conclusions about previously exposed vaccinees.

Taken with the paper, the label for time point translates to: baseline before first vaccination. This specimen's treatment or condition label, per the study, means: meningococcal conjugate vaccine given as trial control. Vaccinee samples were obtained from the UK trials COV001 and COV002, which included a single-blind randomized controlled phase 2/3 trial of AZD1222 (ChAdOx1 nCoV-19) in healthy adults. For TCRbeta chain sequencing, PBMC samples were collected from trial participants at day 0 and at day 28 after the second dose. The receptor chain draws on TRBV7-9 and TRBJ1-2; the D gene is unclear. This clonotype was sampled from an adult in good health. The sample in question was peripheral blood, obtained on day 0 of MenACWY control vaccination. This receptor has the CDR3 CASSSAAFKDYGYTF. The nucleotides read TGTGCCAGCAGCTCGGCAGCCTTTAAGGACTATGGCTACACCTTC.